The rows below give T cell receptor beta chains drawn from one sample of a study of human T cells and chemical hapten exposure. TCRdb fed the RACE reads into MiXCR, producing one record per CDR3 protein. The table lists around 120,000 distinct CDR3 sequences, roughly 12% of them singletons. The sample here was whole blood, taken in connection with sensitization to the hapten diphenylcyclopropenone (DPC). The origin of the receptors is a woman under 30 with alopecia areata. Some clones in this sample may be carry-over from other donors' samples. The CDR3 runs from the conserved cysteine through the conserved F or W. A D gene is named only where the DNA matches it firmly. Size is stated for part of the rows, as once, few or many counts, or as a class when the clone is expanded.

J gene | D gene | V gene | clone size | CDR3 protein | CDR3 DNA
TRBJ2-2 | - | TRBV6-5 | - | CASTQRRYTGELFF | TGTGCCAGCACCCAAAGGAGGTACACCGGGGAGCTGTTTTTT
TRBJ2-7 | TRBD1 | TRBV28 | many | CASSPPSVGQGSYEQYF | TGTGCCAGCAGCCCCCCTAGCGTGGGACAGGGCTCCTACGAGCAGTACTTC
TRBJ1-5 | - | TRBV20-1 | once | CSAGTAYSNQPQHF | TGCAGTGCTGGTACAGCTTATAGCAATCAGCCCCAGCATTTT
TRBJ2-5 | TRBD2 | TRBV28 | many | CASSLAGTTQETQYF | TGTGCCAGCAGTTTGGCAGGGACTACCCAAGAGACCCAGTACTTC
TRBJ2-6 | - | TRBV6-5 | many | CASSPVGAGANVLTF | TGTGCCAGCAGCCCCGTGGGGGCTGGGGCCAACGTCCTGACTTTC
TRBJ2-3 | TRBD2 | TRBV20-1 | - | CSARSSGGNTQYF | TGCAGTGCTAGATCTAGCGGTGGAAATACGCAGTATTTT
TRBJ2-3 | TRBD1 | TRBV6-4 | few | CASMKKQGESTDTQYF | TGTGCCAGCATGAAAAAACAGGGGGAGAGCACAGATACGCAGTATTTT
TRBJ2-7 | TRBD2 | TRBV12-3/TRBV12-4 | many | CASRLSGGAYEQYF | TGTGCCAGCAGACTTAGCGGGGGGGCCTACGAGCAGTACTTC
TRBJ1-1 | - | TRBV7-9 | many | CASSIAPAEAFF | TGTGCCAGCAGCATCGCCCCTGCTGAAGCTTTCTTT
TRBJ1-4 | - | TRBV28 | many | CASSLPRGATNEKLFF | TGTGCCAGCAGTTTACCCAGGGGAGCAACTAATGAAAAACTGTTTTTT
TRBJ2-1 | TRBD2 | TRBV5-5 | few | CASSPRGTSGYNEQFF | TGTGCCAGCAGCCCACGTGGGACTAGCGGTTACAATGAGCAGTTCTTC
TRBJ2-7 | - | TRBV12-3/TRBV12-4 | few | CASSLKTVAEQYF | TGTGCCAGCAGTTTGAAGACGGTCGCCGAGCAGTACTTC
TRBJ2-2 | - | TRBV7-3 | many | CASSLYGSNTGELFF | TGTGCCAGCAGCTTATACGGTTCGAACACCGGGGAGCTGTTTTTT
TRBJ1-6 | - | TRBV3-1 | - | CASSQVLGNPRSPLHF | TGTGCCAGCAGCCAAGTCTTGGGGAACCCCAGGTCACCCCTCCACTTT
TRBJ1-1 | - | TRBV5-6 | - | CASSLVGNPPAFF | TGTGCCAGCAGCTTGGTGGGTAACCCTCCGGCTTTCTTT
TRBJ2-3 | - | TRBV6-2/TRBV6-3 | - | CASSPVGTQYF | TGTGCCAGCAGTCCTGTTGGTACGCAGTATTTT
TRBJ2-5 | - | TRBV3-1 | many | CASSQDPGPQETQYF | TGTGCCAGCAGCCAAGACCCCGGGCCTCAAGAGACCCAGTACTTC
TRBJ2-1 | - | TRBV4-3 | - | CASSQEVGGAYNEQFF | TGCGCCAGCAGCCAAGAGGTCGGGGGCGCCTACAATGAGCAGTTCTTC
TRBJ1-2 | - | TRBV12-3/TRBV12-4 | many | CASSPPGPYGYTF | TGTGCCAGCAGCCCACCGGGGCCGTATGGCTACACCTTC
TRBJ1-5 | TRBD1 | TRBV4-2 | few | CASSPQTGDSNQPQHF | TGTGCCAGCAGCCCACAGACAGGGGATAGCAATCAGCCCCAGCATTTT
TRBJ1-1 | - | TRBV29-1 | few | CSSFKGPGEAFF | TGCAGCTCCTTCAAGGGGCCGGGGGAAGCTTTCTTT
TRBJ1-5 | - | TRBV6-2/TRBV6-3 | - | CASTGQGQSTLPYSNQPQHF | TGTGCCAGCACAGGGCAGGGCCAGTCAACCCTCCCTTATAGCAATCAGCCCCAGCATTTT
TRBJ2-1 | - | TRBV6-6 | few | CASSQGPLPDEQFF | TGTGCCAGCAGTCAGGGACCTCTCCCAGATGAGCAGTTCTTC
TRBJ1-1 | - | TRBV2 | many | CASSVKANTEAFF | TGTGCCAGCAGTGTGAAAGCAAACACTGAAGCTTTCTTT
TRBJ2-7 | - | TRBV12-3/TRBV12-4 | many | CASGLSDVSEQYF | TGTGCCAGTGGACTTTCCGATGTATCCGAGCAGTACTTC
TRBJ2-7 | - | TRBV20-1 | - | CSASAGSSYEQYF | TGCAGTGCTAGCGCCGGAAGCTCCTACGAGCAGTACTTC
TRBJ1-4 | - | TRBV12-3/TRBV12-4 | - | CASSLRQGDGEKLFF | TGTGCCAGCAGTTTACGGCAGGGTGACGGTGAAAAACTGTTTTTT
TRBJ2-5 | TRBD1 | TRBV7-9 | many | CASRPTGGQETQYF | TGTGCCAGCAGACCAACAGGGGGCCAAGAGACCCAGTACTTC
TRBJ2-1 | - | TRBV11-3 | - | CASSPGTEQFF | TGTGCCAGCAGCCCCGGGACAGAGCAGTTCTTC
TRBJ2-2 | - | TRBV7-9 | - | CASSLAFGPNTGELFF | TGTGCCAGCAGCTTAGCATTTGGGCCGAACACCGGGGAGCTGTTTTTT
TRBJ1-5 | - | TRBV5-5 | few | CASSPGQGYQPQHF | TGTGCCAGCAGCCCCGGGCAGGGTTATCAGCCCCAGCATTTT
TRBJ2-1 | TRBD2 | TRBV7-3 | - | CASSSQGGTPYNEQFF | TGTGCCAGCAGCTCCCAGGGAGGGACCCCCTACAATGAGCAGTTCTTC
TRBJ1-2 | - | TRBV5-6 | many | CASSFTPGAPYGYTF | TGTGCCAGCAGCTTTACCCCAGGGGCCCCTTATGGCTACACCTTC
TRBJ1-1 | - | TRBV28 | few | CASREGVTEAFF | TGTGCCAGCAGAGAGGGGGTTACTGAAGCTTTCTTT
TRBJ2-7 | TRBD1 | TRBV7-9 | - | CASRPSRDRGLSSYEQYF | TGTGCCAGCAGACCCTCACGGGACAGGGGGCTTAGCTCCTACGAGCAGTACTTC
TRBJ2-5 | - | TRBV4-3 | few | CASSQDSGETQYF | TGCGCCAGCAGCCAAGACAGTGGAGAGACCCAGTACTTC
TRBJ2-3 | TRBD1 | TRBV12-3/TRBV12-4 | - | CASSLDRGAVTDTQYF | TGTGCCAGCAGCCTCGACAGGGGAGCGGTCACAGATACGCAGTATTTT
TRBJ2-7 | TRBD2 | TRBV6-5 | few | CASRYTSGGQYEQYF | TGTGCCAGCAGATACACTAGCGGGGGACAGTACGAGCAGTACTTC
TRBJ1-1 | - | TRBV18 | few | CASSPPPHGLAFF | TGTGCCAGCTCACCACCTCCCCACGGTTTGGCTTTCTTT
TRBJ2-3 | - | TRBV28 | few | CASSFAGYSTDTQYF | TGTGCCAGCAGCTTCGCAGGCTACAGCACAGATACGCAGTATTTT
TRBJ2-7 | TRBD2 | TRBV7-2 | few | CASSPPSGVYEQYF | TGTGCCAGCAGCCCACCTAGCGGGGTCTACGAGCAGTACTTC
TRBJ2-7 | - | TRBV30 | - | CATRTVRYYEQYF | TGTGCCACGAGAACGGTACGGTACTACGAGCAGTACTTC
TRBJ2-3 | TRBD1 | TRBV25-1 | - | CASSERDRGSIDTQYF | TGTGCCAGCAGTGAACGGGACAGGGGGTCTATAGATACGCAGTATTTT
TRBJ2-7 | - | TRBV7-6 | few | CASSPGPPAPAYEQYF | TGTGCCAGCAGCCCCGGGCCTCCAGCCCCTGCCTACGAGCAGTACTTC
TRBJ2-1 | - | TRBV29-1 | few | CSVDSELPLGNEQFF | TGCAGCGTTGATTCTGAGTTACCCCTAGGGAATGAGCAGTTCTTC
TRBJ2-2 | - | TRBV6-2/TRBV6-3 | many | CASSYGVGATTGELFF | TGTGCCAGCAGTTACGGGGTGGGGGCCACCACCGGGGAGCTGTTTTTT
TRBJ2-5 | TRBD1 | TRBV7-8 | once | CASSPGQGVSGKETQYF | TGTGCCAGCAGCCCGGGACAGGGGGTTTCGGGAAAAGAGACCCAGTACTTC
TRBJ2-3 | - | TRBV3-1 | many | CASQASTFTQYF | TGTGCCAGCCAAGCCAGCACCTTTACGCAGTATTTT
TRBJ1-4 | TRBD1 | TRBV7-8 | - | CASSLAETGGNEKLFF | TGTGCCAGCAGCTTAGCAGAGACAGGGGGAAATGAAAAACTGTTTTTT